Listed below are T cell receptor beta chains from one sample, sequenced in a study of T cell responses to AZD1222 COVID-19 vaccine. Assay: immunoSEQ multiplex PCR; the TCRdb copy retains only in-frame clones and omits some. Of 110,000 to 150,000 clones listed, 80% to 90% are singletons. Specimen: peripheral blood, collected on day 0 of AZD1222 vaccination. The receptors originated from an adult in good health. CDR3s include the opening cysteine and the closing phenylalanine or tryptophan. The D gene is left open where the match is weak. Size is omitted from some rows. Given values are once, few, many or a class for expanded clones.

V gene: TRBV9
J gene: TRBJ2-1
D gene: .
CDR3 length: 11
clone size: .
CDR3 protein: CASSAGGLEFF
CDR3 DNA: TGTGCCAGCAGCGCAGGGGGACTAGAGTTCTTC

V gene: TRBV15
J gene: TRBJ2-7
D gene: .
CDR3 length: 13
clone size: few
CDR3 protein: CATRTDGSHEQYF
CDR3 DNA: TGTGCCACCAGAACGGACGGCTCCCACGAGCAGTACTTC

V gene: TRBV2
J gene: TRBJ1-6
D gene: TRBD1
CDR3 length: 15
clone size: .
CDR3 protein: CASRREGQDNSPLHF
CDR3 DNA: TGTGCCAGCCGGCGAGAGGGACAGGATAATTCACCCCTCCACTTT

V gene: TRBV4-1
J gene: TRBJ1-4
D gene: TRBD1
CDR3 length: 16
clone size: few
CDR3 protein: CASSYGPGTGMSKLFF
CDR3 DNA: TGCGCCAGCAGCTACGGCCCCGGGACAGGAATGTCAAAACTGTTTTTT

V gene: TRBV12-5
J gene: TRBJ2-5
D gene: .
CDR3 length: 14
clone size: .
CDR3 protein: CASGPLRGQETQYF
CDR3 DNA: TGTGCTAGTGGTCCCCTCAGGGGTCAAGAGACCCAGTACTTC

V gene: TRBV6-6
J gene: TRBJ2-5
D gene: .
CDR3 length: 13
clone size: .
CDR3 protein: CASSPGVPETQYF
CDR3 DNA: TGTGCCAGCAGTCCCGGGGTTCCCGAGACCCAGTACTTC

V gene: TRBV28
J gene: TRBJ1-4
D gene: .
CDR3 length: 16
clone size: .
CDR3 protein: CASSLIRGRVGEKLFF
CDR3 DNA: TGTGCCAGCAGTTTGATCAGGGGAAGGGTCGGTGAAAAACTGTTTTTT

V gene: TRBV20-1
J gene: TRBJ2-7
D gene: TRBD2
CDR3 length: 14
clone size: .
CDR3 protein: CSASGLAAGYEQYF
CDR3 DNA: TGCAGTGCTAGTGGGCTAGCGGCTGGGTACGAGCAGTACTTC

V gene: TRBV19
J gene: TRBJ1-2
D gene: .
CDR3 length: 13
clone size: .
CDR3 protein: CASSWGKYDGYTF
CDR3 DNA: TGTGCCAGTAGTTGGGGTAAATATGATGGCTACACCTTC

V gene: TRBV25-1
J gene: TRBJ1-1
D gene: .
CDR3 length: 12
clone size: .
CDR3 protein: CASTVADTEAFF
CDR3 DNA: TGTGCCAGCACGGTAGCCGACACTGAAGCTTTCTTT

V gene: TRBV7-2
J gene: TRBJ2-3
D gene: TRBD2
CDR3 length: 18
clone size: once
CDR3 protein: CASSSPLLAGGALDTQYF
CDR3 DNA: TGTGCCAGCAGCTCTCCGCTCTTAGCGGGGGGGGCGTTAGATACGCAGTATTTT

V gene: TRBV18
J gene: TRBJ1-1
D gene: .
CDR3 length: 14
clone size: once
CDR3 protein: CASSLWGDRAEAFF
CDR3 DNA: TGTGCCAGCTCACTCTGGGGGGACCGGGCCGAAGCTTTCTTT

V gene: TRBV6-5
J gene: TRBJ1-2
D gene: .
CDR3 length: 14
clone size: .
CDR3 protein: CASSYSEGRYGYTF
CDR3 DNA: TGTGCCAGCAGTTATTCGGAGGGACGATATGGCTACACCTTC

V gene: TRBV9
J gene: TRBJ1-2
D gene: .
CDR3 length: 11
clone size: .
CDR3 protein: CASSVASGYTF
CDR3 DNA: TGTGCCAGCAGCGTAGCGTCGGGCTACACCTTC

V gene: TRBV9
J gene: TRBJ2-7
D gene: .
CDR3 length: 13
clone size: .
CDR3 protein: CASSPQLSYEQYF
CDR3 DNA: TGTGCCAGCAGCCCCCAACTGTCTTACGAGCAGTACTTC

V gene: TRBV29-1
J gene: TRBJ2-2
D gene: TRBD2
CDR3 length: 14
clone size: .
CDR3 protein: CSGELAEPPGELFF
CDR3 DNA: TGCAGCGGCGAACTAGCGGAGCCCCCCGGGGAGCTGTTTTTT

V gene: TRBV7-9
J gene: TRBJ2-5
D gene: .
CDR3 length: 16
clone size: once
CDR3 protein: CASSLSQHSGQETQYF
CDR3 DNA: TGTGCCAGCAGCTTATCTCAACATAGCGGACAAGAGACCCAGTACTTC

V gene: TRBV30
J gene: TRBJ1-1
D gene: .
CDR3 length: 18
clone size: .
CDR3 protein: CACRTHRQSPKMNTEAFF
CDR3 DNA: TGTGCCTGCCGAACCCATAGACAGTCGCCCAAGATGAACACTGAAGCTTTCTTT

V gene: TRBV28
J gene: TRBJ1-6
D gene: TRBD1
CDR3 length: 14
clone size: .
CDR3 protein: CASNPTGVRSPLHF
CDR3 DNA: TGTGCCAGCAACCCTACAGGGGTGAGATCACCCCTCCACTTT

V gene: TRBV2
J gene: TRBJ1-6
D gene: TRBD1
CDR3 length: 13
clone size: .
CDR3 protein: CASERTRTGELHF
CDR3 DNA: TGTGCCAGCGAAAGGACCAGGACAGGCGAACTCCACTTT

V gene: TRBV3-1/TRBV3-2
J gene: TRBJ1-1
D gene: .
CDR3 length: 15
clone size: once
CDR3 protein: CASSQADRRNTEAFF
CDR3 DNA: TGTGCCAGCAGCCAGGCAGACAGGCGAAACACTGAAGCTTTCTTT

V gene: TRBV28
J gene: TRBJ1-4
D gene: .
CDR3 length: 16
clone size: once
CDR3 protein: CASSLSVAGLREKLFF
CDR3 DNA: TGTGCCAGCAGTTTATCCGTGGCGGGGTTAAGGGAAAAACTGTTTTTT

V gene: TRBV19
J gene: TRBJ1-5
D gene: TRBD1
CDR3 length: 16
clone size: .
CDR3 protein: CASSLGQEVLNQPQHF
CDR3 DNA: TGTGCCAGTAGCCTGGGACAGGAGGTCCTCAATCAGCCCCAGCATTTT

V gene: TRBV1
J gene: TRBJ2-7
D gene: .
CDR3 length: 15
clone size: .
CDR3 protein: CTSSEIIGSTHEQYF
CDR3 DNA: TGCACCAGCAGTGAAATAATTGGGAGTACCCACGAGCAGTACTTC

V gene: TRBV2
J gene: TRBJ1-1
D gene: .
CDR3 length: 13
clone size: .
CDR3 protein: CASSTTGNTEAFF
CDR3 DNA: TGTGCCAGCAGTACGACAGGGAACACTGAAGCTTTCTTT

V gene: TRBV28
J gene: TRBJ1-2
D gene: .
CDR3 length: 12
clone size: .
CDR3 protein: CASTTGTPGYTF
CDR3 DNA: TGTGCCAGCACTACAGGGACTCCCGGCTACACCTTC

V gene: TRBV11-2
J gene: TRBJ1-2
D gene: .
CDR3 length: 14
clone size: .
CDR3 protein: CASSSHREVYGYTF
CDR3 DNA: TGTGCCAGCAGCTCCCACAGGGAGGTCTATGGCTACACCTTC

V gene: TRBV25-1
J gene: TRBJ1-2
D gene: TRBD1
CDR3 length: 16
clone size: .
CDR3 protein: CASRSSGGTGIHGYTF
CDR3 DNA: TGTGCCAGCCGGTCCTCGGGCGGGACAGGGATACATGGCTACACCTTC

V gene: TRBV28
J gene: TRBJ1-2
D gene: .
CDR3 length: 14
clone size: .
CDR3 protein: CAVINSLSEEGYTF
CDR3 DNA: TGTGCCGTTATCAACAGTCTCTCTGAGGAAGGCTACACCTTC

V gene: TRBV9
J gene: TRBJ2-1
D gene: .
CDR3 length: 12
clone size: .
CDR3 protein: CASSGDGDEQFF
CDR3 DNA: TGTGCCAGCAGCGGGGACGGTGATGAGCAGTTCTTC

V gene: TRBV28
J gene: TRBJ1-1
D gene: .
CDR3 length: 14
clone size: .
CDR3 protein: CASSSRQPGTEAFF
CDR3 DNA: TGTGCCAGCAGTTCACGACAGCCGGGCACTGAAGCTTTCTTT

V gene: TRBV28
J gene: TRBJ1-4
D gene: .
CDR3 length: 15
clone size: .
CDR3 protein: CASSQHDGVWEKLFF
CDR3 DNA: TGTGCCAGCAGTCAACATGATGGGGTTTGGGAAAAACTGTTTTTT

V gene: TRBV18
J gene: TRBJ2-2
D gene: TRBD1
CDR3 length: 15
clone size: .
CDR3 protein: CASSLSTGDTGELFF
CDR3 DNA: TGTGCCAGCTCACTATCGACAGGGGACACCGGGGAGCTGTTTTTT

V gene: TRBV20-1
J gene: TRBJ1-5
D gene: .
CDR3 length: 12
clone size: .
CDR3 protein: CSASPTNQPQHF
CDR3 DNA: TGCAGTGCTAGTCCCACCAATCAGCCCCAGCATTTT

V gene: TRBV12-3/TRBV12-4
J gene: TRBJ1-1
D gene: TRBD1
CDR3 length: 13
clone size: once
CDR3 protein: CASSDRDRGEAFF
CDR3 DNA: TGTGCCAGCAGCGACCGGGACAGGGGAGAAGCTTTCTTT

V gene: TRBV7-7
J gene: TRBJ1-5
D gene: .
CDR3 length: 13
clone size: .
CDR3 protein: CASSSDINQPQHF
CDR3 DNA: TGTGCCAGCAGCTCCGACATTAATCAGCCCCAGCATTTT

V gene: TRBV29-1
J gene: TRBJ2-3
D gene: .
CDR3 length: 12
clone size: .
CDR3 protein: CSVEYGTDTQYF
CDR3 DNA: TGCAGCGTTGAATACGGGACAGATACGCAGTATTTT

V gene: TRBV7-8
J gene: TRBJ1-1
D gene: .
CDR3 length: 15
clone size: once
CDR3 protein: CASSLWAGKNTEAFF
CDR3 DNA: TGTGCCAGCAGCTTATGGGCAGGGAAGAACACTGAAGCTTTCTTT

V gene: TRBV19
J gene: TRBJ1-1
D gene: TRBD1
CDR3 length: 14
clone size: .
CDR3 protein: CASRLRQGGAEAFF
CDR3 DNA: TGTGCCAGTAGATTAAGACAGGGGGGCGCTGAAGCTTTCTTT

V gene: TRBV15
J gene: TRBJ2-1
D gene: .
CDR3 length: 14
clone size: .
CDR3 protein: CATSSLRWGNEQFF
CDR3 DNA: TGTGCCACCAGCAGCTTACGCTGGGGGAATGAGCAGTTCTTC

V gene: TRBV11-2
J gene: TRBJ1-6
D gene: .
CDR3 length: 18
clone size: .
CDR3 protein: CASSLNTGNLLGVSPLHF
CDR3 DNA: TGTGCCAGCAGCTTAAACACAGGGAACCTCCTCGGTGTTTCACCCCTCCACTTT

V gene: TRBV7-2
J gene: TRBJ1-6
D gene: TRBD1
CDR3 length: 16
clone size: once
CDR3 protein: CASSLWTGGPTSPLHF
CDR3 DNA: TGTGCCAGCAGCTTATGGACAGGGGGTCCCACTTCACCCCTCCACTTT

V gene: TRBV6-5
J gene: TRBJ2-5
D gene: .
CDR3 length: 15
clone size: .
CDR3 protein: CASSYGGAVQETQYF
CDR3 DNA: TGTGCCAGCAGTTACGGGGGGGCAGTCCAAGAGACCCAGTACTTC

V gene: TRBV7-2
J gene: TRBJ2-7
D gene: .
CDR3 length: 16
clone size: .
CDR3 protein: CASSTPSTRRAYEQYF
CDR3 DNA: TGTGCCAGCAGCACACCGTCAACTAGAAGGGCCTACGAGCAGTACTTC

V gene: TRBV28
J gene: TRBJ1-5
D gene: .
CDR3 length: 16
clone size: .
CDR3 protein: CASSFLSRGVGQPQHF
CDR3 DNA: TGTGCCAGCAGTTTCCTATCGAGGGGTGTCGGACAGCCCCAGCATTTT

V gene: TRBV9
J gene: TRBJ1-1
D gene: .
CDR3 length: 14
clone size: .
CDR3 protein: CASSIHLAGSAAFF
CDR3 DNA: TGTGCCAGCAGCATCCACCTTGCAGGGAGCGCGGCTTTCTTT

V gene: TRBV6-7
J gene: TRBJ1-1
D gene: TRBD1
CDR3 length: 16
clone size: .
CDR3 protein: CASSYSDRAWNTEAFF
CDR3 DNA: TGTGCCAGCAGTTACTCGGACAGGGCCTGGAACACTGAAGCTTTCTTT

V gene: TRBV18
J gene: TRBJ1-1
D gene: .
CDR3 length: 16
clone size: .
CDR3 protein: CASSPPVRGVETEAFF
CDR3 DNA: TGTGCCAGCTCACCTCCCGTACGGGGGGTGGAAACTGAAGCTTTCTTT

V gene: TRBV19
J gene: TRBJ2-5
D gene: TRBD1
CDR3 length: 13
clone size: .
CDR3 protein: CASTRGPGETQYF
CDR3 DNA: TGTGCCAGTACAAGGGGGCCCGGGGAGACCCAGTACTTC

V gene: TRBV11-2
J gene: TRBJ2-2
D gene: .
CDR3 length: 11
clone size: .
CDR3 protein: CASSWTGELFF
CDR3 DNA: TGTGCCAGCAGCTGGACCGGGGAGCTGTTTTTT

V gene: TRBV5-6
J gene: TRBJ1-1
D gene: TRBD1
CDR3 length: 13
clone size: .
CDR3 protein: CASKGQGASEAFF
CDR3 DNA: TGTGCCAGCAAGGGACAGGGGGCTAGTGAAGCTTTCTTT

V gene: TRBV28
J gene: TRBJ2-6
D gene: TRBD2
CDR3 length: 19
clone size: .
CDR3 protein: CASSSRDSGSEAGANVLTF
CDR3 DNA: TGTGCCAGCAGTTCCCGGGATAGCGGGAGTGAGGCTGGGGCCAACGTCCTGACTTTC

V gene: TRBV6-5
J gene: TRBJ2-5
D gene: .
CDR3 length: 11
clone size: .
CDR3 protein: CASSNQETQYF
CDR3 DNA: TGTGCCAGCAGTAATCAAGAGACCCAGTACTTC

V gene: TRBV7-2
J gene: TRBJ2-3
D gene: TRBD2
CDR3 length: 15
clone size: .
CDR3 protein: CASSRWTSSTDTQYF
CDR3 DNA: TGTGCCAGCAGCCGCTGGACTAGCTCAACAGATACGCAGTATTTT